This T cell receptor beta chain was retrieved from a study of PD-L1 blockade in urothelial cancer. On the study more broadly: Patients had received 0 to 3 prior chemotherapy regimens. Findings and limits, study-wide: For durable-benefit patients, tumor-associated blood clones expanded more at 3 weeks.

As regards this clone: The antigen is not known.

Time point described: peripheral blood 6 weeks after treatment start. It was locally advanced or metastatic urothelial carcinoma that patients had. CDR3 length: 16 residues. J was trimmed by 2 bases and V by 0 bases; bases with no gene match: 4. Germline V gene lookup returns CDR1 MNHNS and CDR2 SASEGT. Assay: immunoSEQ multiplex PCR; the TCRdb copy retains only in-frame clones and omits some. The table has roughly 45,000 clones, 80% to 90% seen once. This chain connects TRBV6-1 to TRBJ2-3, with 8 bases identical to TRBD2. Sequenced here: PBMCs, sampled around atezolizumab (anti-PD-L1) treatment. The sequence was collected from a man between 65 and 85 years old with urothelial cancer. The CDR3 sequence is CASSEALADPTDTQYF. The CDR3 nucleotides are TGTGCCAGCAGTGAAGCACTAGCGGATCCCACAGATACGCAGTATTTT.